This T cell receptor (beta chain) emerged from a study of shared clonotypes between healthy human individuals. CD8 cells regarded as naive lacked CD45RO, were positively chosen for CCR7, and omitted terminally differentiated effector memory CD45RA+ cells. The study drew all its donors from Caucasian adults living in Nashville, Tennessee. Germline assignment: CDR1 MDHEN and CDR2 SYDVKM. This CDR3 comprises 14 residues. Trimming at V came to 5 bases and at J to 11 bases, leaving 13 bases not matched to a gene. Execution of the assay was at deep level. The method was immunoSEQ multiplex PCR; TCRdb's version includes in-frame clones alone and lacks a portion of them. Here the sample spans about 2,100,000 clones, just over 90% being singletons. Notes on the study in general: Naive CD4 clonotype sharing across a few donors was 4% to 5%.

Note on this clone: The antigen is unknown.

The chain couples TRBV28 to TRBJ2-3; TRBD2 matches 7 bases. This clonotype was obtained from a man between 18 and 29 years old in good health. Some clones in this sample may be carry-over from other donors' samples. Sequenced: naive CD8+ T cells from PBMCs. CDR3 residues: CASSGGSGGEEQYF. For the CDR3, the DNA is TGTGCCAGCAGTGGCGGGAGTGGGGGGGAAGAGCAGTATTTT.